This is a list of T cell receptor beta chains from one sample in a study of blood T cell repertoires in COVID-19. TCRdb's table, derived via immunoSEQ multiplex PCR, lists solely in-frame clones and lacks some. This table has 240,000 or so clones, about 80% appearing once. Sequenced input: peripheral blood. All receptors come from a woman aged 80 or over with acute or convalescent COVID-19. The CDR3 runs from the conserved cysteine through the conserved F or W. A D gene is named only where the DNA matches it firmly. A row's size may be missing; if present it is once, few, many or a size class.

TRBD2	TRBJ2-1	few	TRBV6-2/TRBV6-3	TGTGCCAGCAGTTACTCGATCGGGACTAGCGGGTGGGATGAGCAGTTCTTC	CASSYSIGTSGWDEQFF
TRBD2	TRBJ2-1	once	TRBV2	TGTGCCAGCAGTGAAGAACTAGCGGACTACAATGAGCAGTTCTTC	CASSEELADYNEQFF
TRBD2	TRBJ2-1	.	TRBV5-1	TGCGCCAGCAGCTCTTCCGCCGCCCTACTAGCGGGGTCCTCCTACAATGAGCAGTTCTTC	CASSSSAALLAGSSYNEQFF
.	TRBJ2-2	.	TRBV19	TGTGCCAGTAGTAGGGCGGGGACCCGACACACCGGGGAGCTGTTTTTT	CASSRAGTRHTGELFF
.	TRBJ1-2	few	TRBV19	TGTGCCAGTAGTATTTCCCTAGGCAACTATGGCTACACCTTC	CASSISLGNYGYTF
.	TRBJ1-4	.	TRBV15	TGTGCCACCAGCAGAGGGGCTGAAAAACTGTTTTTT	CATSRGAEKLFF
TRBD2	TRBJ2-7	few	TRBV5-1	TGCGCCAGCAGCTTGGCTGGGGGGGCCTACGAGCAGTACTTC	CASSLAGGAYEQYF
TRBD1	TRBJ2-7	once	TRBV18	TGTGCCAGCTCACCTTTAAGGACAGGGGGAAGCGAGCAGTACTTC	CASSPLRTGGSEQYF
.	TRBJ1-1	many	TRBV12-3/TRBV12-4	TGTGCCAGCAGTTTGCCAGGTTCTGAAGCTTTCTTT	CASSLPGSEAFF
TRBD1	TRBJ2-2	.	TRBV6-5	TGTGCCAGCAACTCAGGGACAGGGGTCACCGGGGAGCTGTTTTTT	CASNSGTGVTGELFF
TRBD1	TRBJ1-2	.	TRBV5-6	TGTGCCAGCAGGAGGACAGGGGGCTTAGGTTATGGCTACACCTTC	CASRRTGGLGYGYTF
TRBD1	TRBJ1-1	.	TRBV4-1	TGCGCCAGCAGCCACGCAGGGGGTCTGGCTGAAGCTTTCTTT	CASSHAGGLAEAFF
.	TRBJ1-1	.	TRBV7-2	TGTGCCAGCAGCTTAATACAGGGCAACACTGAAGCTTTCTTT	CASSLIQGNTEAFF
.	TRBJ1-5	.	TRBV4-2	TGTGCCAGCAGCCAAGATCCCGGGGGGGGCCACAATCAGCCCCAGCATTTT	CASSQDPGGGHNQPQHF
.	TRBJ2-5	.	TRBV11-3	TGTGCCAGCAGCTTTCCTTGGAGTGAGACCCAGTACTTC	CASSFPWSETQYF
.	TRBJ1-3	.	TRBV2	TGTGCCAGCAGTGTCGGTGGAAACACCATATATTTT	CASSVGGNTIYF
TRBD2	TRBJ2-7	few	TRBV7-2	TGTGCCAGCAGCCCTAGTGGTTTAGTTAGCGGGGGGGCGGGCGAGCAGTACTTC	CASSPSGLVSGGAGEQYF
.	TRBJ1-1	.	TRBV19	TGTGCCAGTAGTACGTACAGGGTACAGTACCTTAAGAACACTGAAGCTTTCTTT	CASSTYRVQYLKNTEAFF
.	TRBJ2-2	few	TRBV7-3	TGTGCCAGCAGCTCGCCTCAGGGGAGTAACACCGGGGAGCTGTTTTTT	CASSSPQGSNTGELFF
TRBD1	TRBJ1-6	.	TRBV5-1	TGCGCCAGCAGCTTGGTGGGGGACAGGGTGGCTCGATCACCCCTCCACTTT	CASSLVGDRVARSPLHF
TRBD1	TRBJ2-7	.	TRBV5-4	TGTGCCAGCAGCTCCGCCGGGACAGGGGGATACGAGCAGTACTTC	CASSSAGTGGYEQYF
TRBD2	TRBJ2-3	few	TRBV19	TGTGCCAGTAGTATGCGGGGGGCCGGTAATACGCAGTATTTT	CASSMRGAGNTQYF
.	TRBJ2-7	.	TRBV21-1	TGTGCCAGCAGCTCAGACGGGGAGGGCCGAGGTTACGAGCAGTACTTC	CASSSDGEGRGYEQYF
.	TRBJ2-7	few	TRBV2	TGTGCCAGCAGTACCTTGGAGGGGTGGGAGCAGTACTTC	CASSTLEGWEQYF
.	TRBJ1-1	.	TRBV20-1	TGCAGTGCTAGTGATCAGGGTGGAACTGAAGCTTTCTTT	CSASDQGGTEAFF
TRBD1	TRBJ1-2	.	TRBV5-4	TGTGCCAGCAGCATAACCGGGACAGGTCCTTATGGCTACACCTTC	CASSITGTGPYGYTF
TRBD2	TRBJ2-7	once	TRBV20-1	TGCAGCGGGACTACGAGCGACGAGCAGTACTTC	CSGTTSDEQYF
TRBD1	TRBJ1-2	once	TRBV28	TGTGCCAGCAAGACGTCGACAGGGCTGAACTATGGCTACACCTTC	CASKTSTGLNYGYTF
TRBD2	TRBJ2-5	few	TRBV11-2	TGTGCCAGCAGAAAGAGCGGGGGGGCGTCGTTCCAGTACTTC	CASRKSGGASFQYF
TRBD2	TRBJ2-1	.	TRBV27	TGTGCCTCCCAAAATCCCGGGGGGTTTCTTGAGCAGTTCTTC	CASQNPGGFLEQFF
TRBD1	TRBJ1-3	once	TRBV7-6	TGTGCCAGCAGCTTAGAGGGGACAGGGGTGTATGGAAACACCATATATTTT	CASSLEGTGVYGNTIYF
TRBD1	TRBJ1-6	.	TRBV2	TGTGCCAGCAGTGAATATCCCCCACGGACAGGGGGAAGTTCACCCCTCCACTTT	CASSEYPPRTGGSSPLHF
.	TRBJ2-1	.	TRBV19	TGTGCCAGTAGTAATTTACAAGGGACACGCAATGAGCAGTTCTTC	CASSNLQGTRNEQFF
.	TRBJ1-6	.	TRBV6-6	TGTGCCAGCAGGGATCACAGGGTGGAGTATAATTCACCCCTCCACTTT	CASRDHRVEYNSPLHF
TRBD2	TRBJ2-2	.	TRBV18	TGTGCCAGCTCACCGGCTAGCGGGGGGCCGAACACCGGGGAGCTGTTTTTT	CASSPASGGPNTGELFF
TRBD2	TRBJ2-5	.	TRBV7-3	TGTGCCAGCAGCTTAAAGGGCGGGGGGTCCCAAGAGACCCAGTACTTC	CASSLKGGGSQETQYF
.	TRBJ1-1	few	TRBV12-3/TRBV12-4	TGTGCCAGTTTAATAGTGAACACTGAAGCTTTCTTT	CASLIVNTEAFF
TRBD2	TRBJ2-1	.	TRBV5-5	TGTGCCAGACTTTTAGCGGGAGTCAACAATGAGCAGTTCTTC	CARLLAGVNNEQFF
.	TRBJ1-2	.	TRBV3-1/TRBV3-2	TGTGCCAGCAGCCCGACGGGGGGTTATGGCTACACCTTC	CASSPTGGYGYTF
.	TRBJ2-5	.	TRBV12-1	TGTGCCAGCAGCTTTGCGCCTTGGGGGGAAGAGACCCAGTACTTC	CASSFAPWGEETQYF
TRBD2	TRBJ2-1	once	TRBV29-1	TGCAGCGTTGAAGCGGGAGGGCCTGGAGGAGAGCAGTTCTTC	CSVEAGGPGGEQFF
.	TRBJ1-3	.	TRBV5-5	TGTGCCAGCAGCTTTGGGCAGGGACTACCCCGCTCTGGAAACACCATATATTTT	CASSFGQGLPRSGNTIYF
TRBD1	TRBJ2-2	.	TRBV18	TGTGCCAGCTCACCTCCGGGACAGGGGTTACGGACCGGGGAGCTGTTTTTT	CASSPPGQGLRTGELFF